A single sample is the source of the 5 T cell receptor beta chains below, sequenced in a study of blood T cell repertoires in COVID-19. Measured with immunoSEQ multiplex PCR; TCRdb has only the in-frame clones, and not every one. Counted here are about 58,000 clones, around 85% occurring once; the ten biggest clones make up approximately 4.5%. Sequenced input: peripheral blood. Source of these receptors: a man aged 35 to 55 with active COVID-19.

The gene calls are TRBV30 and TRBJ2-3, with D maybe TRBD1 (6 bases). Looked up from germline, CDR1 is GTSNPN and CDR2 is SVGIG (reference sequence). V dropped 2 bases and J dropped 8 bases, with 14 bases sitting between them. The CDR3 is 13 residues long. This CDR3 is CAWSPNRDGTQYF. For the CDR3, the DNA is TGTGCCTGGAGTCCTAACAGGGACGGTACGCAGTATTTT.

The sample holds one count of this clone. The chain links TRBV9 to TRBJ2-5; D gene ambiguous. Germline V lookup: CDR1 SGDLS, CDR2 YYNGEE. Trimming took 3 bases from V and 5 from J, leaving 8 bases between them. This CDR3 spans 12 amino acids. CDR3 residues: CASSATSETQYF. Written as DNA, the CDR3 is TGTGCCAGCAGCGCGACAAGTGAGACCCAGTACTTC. The whole variable domain, filled in from reference TRBV9 and TRBJ2-5, reads DSGVTQTPKHLITATGQRVTLRCSPRSGDLSVYWYQQSLDQGLQFLIQYYNGEERAKGNILERFSAQQFPDLHSELNLSSLELGDSALYFCASSATSETQYFGPGTRLLVL.

This clone appeared a single time. V gene TRBV19 combines with J gene TRBJ1-5, with no clear D. Trimming took 2 bases from V and 0 from J, leaving 11 bases between them. Germline V gene data show CDR1 as LNHDA and CDR2 as SQIVND (reference sequence). The CDR3 length is 16 residues. CDR3 in DNA: TGTGCCAGTAGTATACCCTCTGCCAGTAGCAATCAGCCCCAGCATTTT. It translates to CASSIPSASSNQPQHF. The full variable domain, in which reference TRBV19 and TRBJ1-5 provide the parts outside the CDR3, is DGGITQSPKYLFRKEGQNVTLSCEQNLNHDAMYWYRQDPGQGLRLIYYSQIVNDFQKGDIAEGYSVSREKKESFPLTVTSAQKNPTAFYLCASSIPSASSNQPQHFGDGTRLSIL.

The V gene is TRBV5-6, the J gene TRBJ1-1, with a possible D match to TRBD1 (6 bases). Looked up from germline, CDR1 is SGHDT and CDR2 is YYEEEE. CDR3 size: 15 residues. V lost 3 bases, J lost 4 bases, and 16 bases lay in between. The CDR3 DNA reads TGTGCCAGCAGCTACCTAGGGGGTGGATTCACTGAAGCTTTCTTT. Protein product: CASSYLGGGFTEAFF. Filled out from reference TRBV5-6 and TRBJ1-1, the complete variable domain reads DAGVTQSPTHLIKTRGQQVTLRCSPKSGHDTVSWYQQALGQGPQFIFQYYEEEERQRGNFPDRFSGHQFPNYSSELNVNALLLGDSALYLCASSYLGGGFTEAFFGQGTRLTVV.

V gene TRBV4-2 combines with J gene TRBJ2-1; 7 bases are shared with TRBD2. CDR3 length: 17 amino acids. From germline, CDR1 is LGHNA and CDR2 YNFKEQ. J was trimmed by 6 bases and V by 2 bases; bases with no gene match: 13. The CDR3 sequence: CASSQSPGTKTVNEQFF. Here the CDR3 DNA reads TGTGCCAGCAGCCAATCTCCCGGGACTAAGACGGTCAATGAGCAGTTCTTC.